Following are 12 T cell receptor beta chains from one sample sequenced in a study of response to subunit inactivated influenza vaccine. In TCRdb, the RT-PCR reads were re-called with MiXCR into one record per CDR3 protein. The sample shows approximately 160,000 distinct CDR3 sequences, about 10% of them seen only once. The starting material was CD8+ T cells sorted from PBMCs, obtained less than 30 months after vaccination. Receptor source: a man in his fifties or sixties who received an inactivated influenza vaccine.

The gene calls are TRBV4-3 and TRBJ2-1; 13 nucleotides line up with TRBD2. The CDR3 contains 16 residues. Germline V gene sequence: CDR1 LGHNA, CDR2 YSLEER. V dropped 3 bases and J dropped 4; count of bases not matched to a gene: 3. CDR3 sequence: CASSQGTSGAYNEQFF. The CDR3 DNA reads TGCGCCAGCAGCCAGGGGACTAGCGGGGCTTACAATGAGCAGTTCTTC.

This clonotype was found a few times. The gene calls are TRBV5-8 and TRBJ2-3, with 8 bases aligning to TRBD1. With V trimmed by 1 base and J by 5 bases, 12 bases remained unmatched. The length of the CDR3 is 17 residues. Germline V CDR1 and CDR2: SGHTS, YDEGEE. The CDR3 nucleotides read TGTGCCAGCAGCTTGTGGGGGGATGACAGGGGTGAAGATACGCAGTATTTT. This encodes CASSLWGDDRGEDTQYF.

Concerning this clonotype: One base away lies a much larger clone, so this may be a sequencing read error. This chain uses TRBV14 with TRBJ2-7, with D unclear. The assigned J gene may be wrong: the sequence end matches TRBJ2-1 better. Germline CDR1 is SGHDN and CDR2 is FVKESK. This CDR3 spans 12 amino acids. In DNA form, the CDR3 reads TGTGCCAGCAGCCAAGGGACCGTCGAGCAGTTCTTC. Translated, it gives CASSQGTVEQFF.

Only a few counts were recorded for this clonotype. The chain carries TRBV4-1 and TRBJ1-5, with 11 bases aligning to TRBD1. The CDR3 loop spans 16 amino acids. CDR1 and CDR2 from the germline V gene are MGHRA and YSYEKL. V shed 0 bases, J shed 6 bases, and the junction held 4 bases outside the gene matches. CDR3 amino acids: CASSQDGTGGFQPQHF. The CDR3 region has the DNA TGCGCCAGCAGCCAAGATGGGACAGGGGGATTTCAGCCCCAGCATTTT.

This clonotype has a handful of counts. The chain has TRBV7-3 and TRBJ1-1; D unclear. Trimming left V 3 bases short and J 5 bases short, with 10 bases between. The V gene's germline CDR1 is SGHTA and CDR2 FQGTGA. CDR3 length equals 13 residues. CDR3 amino acids: CASSLGLATEAFF. In DNA, the CDR3 is TGTGCCAGCAGCTTGGGCCTAGCGACTGAAGCTTTCTTT.

This clonotype appeared many times. The chain joins TRBV29-1 to TRBJ2-7; D is unclear. CDR3 length equals 11 residues. Germline CDR1 reads SQVTM; CDR2 reads ANQGSEA. The V and J ends lost 0 bases and 3 bases respectively, with 3 bases between them. CDR3 bases: TGCAGCGTTGAAGAGAGCTACGAGCAGTACTTC. Protein product: CSVEESYEQYF.

This clonotype was picked up many times. The rearrangement uses TRBV12-3 or TRBV12-4 and TRBJ1-2, with D perhaps TRBD1 (5 bases). There are 11 residues in the CDR3. V was shortened by 7 bases and J by 4 bases, with 7 bases between the two germline ends. DNA of the CDR3: TGTGCCAGCACCGGGGGCTATGGCTACACCTTC. Translation: CASTGGYGYTF.

The sample holds a few counts of this clonotype. The J gene is TRBJ2-5, the V gene TRBV10-3; 8 bases fit TRBD1. The trim removed 6 bases at V and 5 bases at J, leaving 5 bases unmatched. Germline assignment: CDR1 ENHRY and CDR2 SYGVKD. The CDR3 has 13 amino acids. CDR3 bases: TGTGCCATCAGGTCAGGGGGCTCGGAGACCCAGTACTTC. As protein: CAIRSGGSETQYF.

The chain links TRBV7-9 to TRBJ2-4; no firm D call. There are 16 residues in the CDR3. Germline V gene data show CDR1 as SEHNR and CDR2 as FQNEAQ (reference sequence). The V end was cut by 1 base, the J end by 2 bases, with 12 bases between. CDR3 residues: CASSLERLGTKNIQYF. The CDR3 DNA follows: TGTGCCAGCAGCTTAGAAAGGTTAGGAACCAAAAACATTCAGTACTTC.

The V call is TRBV9, the J call TRBJ1-4; D not resolved. Germline V gene sequence: CDR1 SGDLS, CDR2 YYNGEE. This CDR3 has 15 residues. Trimming shortened V by 3 bases and J by 4 bases, and 13 bases separated the two germline ends. CDR3 sequence reads: CASSATATLNEKLFF. CDR3 nucleotide sequence: TGTGCCAGCAGCGCTACAGCCACTCTTAATGAAAAACTGTTTTTT. Drawing the rest from reference TRBV9 and TRBJ1-4, the complete variable domain is DSGVTQTPKHLITATGQRVTLRCSPRSGDLSVYWYQQSLDQGLQFLIQYYNGEERAKGNILERFSAQQFPDLHSELNLSSLELGDSALYFCASSATATLNEKLFFGSGTQLSVL.

V is TRBV28 and J is TRBJ2-3, with D tentatively TRBD1 or TRBD2 (5 bases each). The CDR3 loop spans 14 amino acids. V dropped 2 bases and J dropped 4 bases, with 10 bases sitting between them. The germline V gene encodes CDR1 MDHEN and CDR2 SYDVKM. The DNA for the CDR3 is TGTGCCAGCAGTTTAATCGGGGCCCCAGATACGCAGTATTTT. This gives the protein CASSLIGAPDTQYF.

There are a few counts of this clonotype. The V and J genes are TRBV29-1 and TRBJ2-7; no definite D call. Germline loops: CDR1 SQVTM, CDR2 ANQGSEA. The CDR3 has 10 amino acids. V shed 4 bases and J shed 6 bases, with 7 bases lying between them. The DNA of the CDR3 is TGCAGCGTTGCAGCAGGCGAGCAGTACTTC. Translation gives CSVAAGEQYF.